This T cell receptor beta chain comes out of a study of T cell repertoires in cytomegalovirus infection. On the study more broadly: CMV infection together with matching HLA type was indicated by public TCR beta signatures. Whole-study results and caveats: Individuals carrying CMV plus the relevant HLA were identified by cumulative frequency of public TCR beta families. The ex vivo response showed dominance by HLA-C-restricted CMV-specific TCR beta clonotypes.

TCRdb re-analysed the reads in MiXCR, keeping a single row per CDR3 protein. The table lists 40,000 to 55,000 distinct CDR3 sequences, under 25% of them singletons. This clonotype was seen more than once but under ten times. What it binds is not known. This CDR3 region has 13 residues. The V gene lost 3 bases and the J gene lost 5 bases, with 10 bases spanning the gap. Germline V lookup: CDR1 MGHDK, CDR2 SYGVNS. The chain links TRBV25-1 to TRBJ2-5; D may match TRBD1 or TRBD2 (5 bases each). The sequence came from a human donor in good health (CMV status not recorded). Some clones in this sample may be carry-over from other donors' samples. The sample was CD8+ T cells from cultured PBMCs, taken from culture after CMV antigen stimulation. CDR3 nucleotide sequence: TGTGCCAGCAGTGATTCGGGACGGGAGACCCAGTACTTC. Translation: CASSDSGRETQYF. Based on the CDR3 plus reference TRBV25-1 and TRBJ2-5, the full variable domain is EADIYQTPRYLVIGTGKKITLECSQTMGHDKMYWYQQDPGMELHLIHYSYGVNSTEKGDLSSESTVSRIRTEHFPLTLESARPSHTSQYLCASSDSGRETQYFGPGTRLLVL.